This T cell receptor (beta chain) was sequenced in a study of blood T cell repertoires in COVID-19. About the study: Sites across the United States, Italy and Spain contributed samples from acute and convalescent COVID-19. The cDNA or gDNA used as material had been derived from T cells, B-cell-depleted T cells, or PBMCs.

Trimming shortened V by 4 bases and J by 1 base, and 10 bases separated the two germline ends. Germline assignment: CDR1 SNHLY and CDR2 FYNNEI. This CDR3 region has 14 residues. Adults between roughly 18 and 95 years of age took part from 24 US areas. Membership in each cohort depended on participant-reported clinical history. Using immunoSEQ multiplex PCR, the repertoire was profiled, and TCRdb retains in-frame clones only, with some absent. The sample holds some 250,000 clones, approximately 91% seen once. The receptor comes from a human donor in a cohort exposed to, infected with or recovered from COVID-19 (not recorded which). The donor label of this sample is uncertain. The chain has TRBV2 and TRBJ1-1; D perhaps matches TRBD1 (5 bases). Sequenced sample: PBMCs or T cells enriched from blood (not recorded which). The CDR3 spells CASSVRTRNTEAFF. DNA of the CDR3: TGTGCCAGCAGTGTGCGGACAAGGAACACTGAAGCTTTCTTT.